This TCR beta chain was sequenced for a study of blood T cell repertoires in COVID-19. Study context: Specimens from acute and convalescent COVID-19 originated in the United States, Italy and Spain.

The data were produced by immunoSEQ multiplex PCR, yet TCRdb's version contains in-frame clones alone and is incomplete. The profile shows a few hundred thousand clones, around 91% of them singletons. V was trimmed by 3 bases and J by 7 bases, leaving 7 bases between them. Germline V CDR1 and CDR2: SGHAT, FQNNGV. The CDR3 runs to 12 residues. Material for sequencing was PBMCs or T cells enriched from blood (not recorded which). The sequence was collected from a man aged 18 to 29 who had recovered from COVID-19. V gene TRBV11-2 combines with J gene TRBJ2-1; unclear D gene. The CDR3 is CASSFSRNEQFF. The CDR3 nucleotides are TGTGCCAGCAGCTTCTCTAGGAATGAGCAGTTCTTC.